A single sample gave rise to the 4 T cell receptor beta chains below, sequenced in a study of T cell responses to AZD1222 COVID-19 vaccine. Assay: immunoSEQ multiplex PCR; the TCRdb copy retains only in-frame clones and omits some. This sample yields 75,000 to 95,000 clones, of which around 93% are seen a single time; less than 35% belongs to the top ten. The sample in question was peripheral blood, obtained 28 days after the second AZD1222 dose. The receptor source for this set is an adult who received the AZD1222 COVID-19 vaccine.

The V and J genes are TRBV7-9 and TRBJ1-3; 12 nucleotides match TRBD1. The V segment lost 5 bases and the J segment 0 bases; nucleotides outside the gene matches: 5. There are 17 residues in the CDR3. Germline CDR1 is SEHNR and CDR2 is FQNEAQ (reference sequence). The CDR3 loop reads CASSPGTGGFSGNTIYF. The CDR3 nucleotides are TGTGCCAGCAGCCCCGGGACAGGGGGCTTCTCTGGAAACACCATATATTTT.

This chain links TRBV11-2 with TRBJ1-2, with D tentatively TRBD1 (6 bases). The CDR3 covers 15 residues. The germline V and J ends were trimmed by 0 bases and 4 bases, with 12 bases remaining between them. Germline CDR1 is SGHAT and CDR2 is FQNNGV. CDR3 sequence (DNA): TGTGCCAGCAGCTTAGATCCAGGGGATATCTATGGCTACACCTTC. Amino acids: CASSLDPGDIYGYTF. Complete variable domain (other parts from reference TRBV11-2 and TRBJ1-2): EAGVAQSPRYKIIEKRQSVAFWCNPISGHATLYWYQQILGQGPKLLIQFQNNGVVDDSQLPKDRFSAERLKGVDSTLKIQPAKLEDSAVYLCASSLDPGDIYGYTFGSGTRLTVV.

The chain has TRBV7-3 and TRBJ2-2, with D hard to call. Germline assignment: CDR1 SGHTA and CDR2 FQGTGA. The CDR3 sequence is 13 residues long. V was shortened by 0 bases and J by 7 bases, with 6 bases between the two germline ends. CDR3 nucleotide sequence: TGTGCCAGCAGCTTAACGGACCGCGGGGAGCTGTTTTTT. This sequence encodes CASSLTDRGELFF.

The CDR3 region is CASSMGGYEQYF. CDR3 bases: TGTGCCAGCAGCATGGGAGGCTACGAGCAGTACTTC. This rearrangement joins TRBV6-5 to TRBJ2-7, with D perhaps TRBD2 (6 bases). Germline assignment: CDR1 MNHEY and CDR2 SVGAGI. Trimming stripped 6 bases from V and 3 bases from J, with 9 bases between. This CDR3 has 12 residues.